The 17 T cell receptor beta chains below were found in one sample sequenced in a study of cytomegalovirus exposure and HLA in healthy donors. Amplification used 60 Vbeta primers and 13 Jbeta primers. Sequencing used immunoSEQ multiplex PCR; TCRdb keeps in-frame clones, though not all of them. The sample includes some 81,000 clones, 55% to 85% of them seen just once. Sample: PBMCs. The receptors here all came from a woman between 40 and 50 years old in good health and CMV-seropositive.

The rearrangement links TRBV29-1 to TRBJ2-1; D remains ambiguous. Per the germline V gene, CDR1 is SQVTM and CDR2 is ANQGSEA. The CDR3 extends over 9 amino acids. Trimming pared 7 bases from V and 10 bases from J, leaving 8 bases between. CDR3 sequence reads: CSAGWEQFF. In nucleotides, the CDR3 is TGCAGCGCCGGGTGGGAGCAGTTCTTC.

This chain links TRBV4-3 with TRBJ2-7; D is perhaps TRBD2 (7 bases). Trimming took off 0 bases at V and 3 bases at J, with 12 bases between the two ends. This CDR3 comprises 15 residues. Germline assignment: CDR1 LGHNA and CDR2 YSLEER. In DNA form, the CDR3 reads TGCGCCAGCAGCCAAGAGGGGGGGCCTAGCTACGAGCAGTACTTC. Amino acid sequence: CASSQEGGPSYEQYF.

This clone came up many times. Written as DNA, the CDR3 is TGTGCCAGTAGTCCGACACTGCTTGCGGCTTTCTTT. Its protein product is CASSPTLLAAFF. V is TRBV19 and J is TRBJ1-1, with D unresolved. Germline values: CDR1 LNHDA, CDR2 SQIVND (reference sequence). This CDR3 is 12 amino acids long. V was cut by 5 bases and J by 11 bases, with 15 bases left in between. The whole variable domain, filled in from reference TRBV19 and TRBJ1-1, reads DGGITQSPKYLFRKEGQNVTLSCEQNLNHDAMYWYRQDPGQGLRLIYYSQIVNDFQKGDIAEGYSVSREKKESFPLTVTSAQKNPTAFYLCASSPTLLAAFFGQGTRLTVV.

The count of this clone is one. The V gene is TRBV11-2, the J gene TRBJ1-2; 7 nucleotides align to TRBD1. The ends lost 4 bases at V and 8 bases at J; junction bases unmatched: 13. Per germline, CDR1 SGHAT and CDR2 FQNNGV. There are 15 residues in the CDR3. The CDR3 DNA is TGTGCCAGCAGCTCCGTACAGGGGCCGGTGGAAGGCTACACCTTC. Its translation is CASSSVQGPVEGYTF.

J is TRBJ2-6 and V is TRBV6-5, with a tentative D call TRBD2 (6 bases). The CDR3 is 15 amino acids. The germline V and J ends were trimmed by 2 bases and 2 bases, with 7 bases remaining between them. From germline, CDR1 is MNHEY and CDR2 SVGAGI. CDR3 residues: CASSYGGTGANVLTF. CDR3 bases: TGTGCCAGCAGTTACGGCGGGACTGGGGCCAACGTCCTGACTTTC.

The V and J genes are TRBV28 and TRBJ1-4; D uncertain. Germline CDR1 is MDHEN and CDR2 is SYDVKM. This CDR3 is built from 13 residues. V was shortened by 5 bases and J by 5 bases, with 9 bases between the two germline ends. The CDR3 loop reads CASSLSANEKLFF. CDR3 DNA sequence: TGTGCCAGCAGTCTATCTGCGAATGAAAAACTGTTTTTT.

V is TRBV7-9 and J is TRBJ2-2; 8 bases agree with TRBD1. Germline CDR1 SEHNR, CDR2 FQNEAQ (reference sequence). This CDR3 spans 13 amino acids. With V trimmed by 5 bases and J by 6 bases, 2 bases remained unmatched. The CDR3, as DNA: TGTGCCAGCAGCCGACAGGGGTCCGGGGAGCTGTTTTTT. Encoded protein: CASSRQGSGELFF.

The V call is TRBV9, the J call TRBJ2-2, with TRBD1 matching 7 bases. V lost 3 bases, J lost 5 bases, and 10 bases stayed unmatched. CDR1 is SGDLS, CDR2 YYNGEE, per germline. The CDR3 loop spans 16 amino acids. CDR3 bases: TGTGCCAGCAGCGGACGGACAGGTCCTATGACCGGGGAGCTGTTTTTT. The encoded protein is CASSGRTGPMTGELFF. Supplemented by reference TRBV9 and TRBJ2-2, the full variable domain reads DSGVTQTPKHLITATGQRVTLRCSPRSGDLSVYWYQQSLDQGLQFLIQYYNGEERAKGNILERFSAQQFPDLHSELNLSSLELGDSALYFCASSGRTGPMTGELFFGEGSRLTVL.

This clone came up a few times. The CDR3 spells CASSLLTENTEAFF. The CDR3, as DNA: TGCGCCAGCAGCTTGTTGACAGAGAACACTGAAGCTTTCTTT. The chain combines TRBV5-1 with TRBJ1-1; D is perhaps TRBD1 (5 bases). Germline CDR1 reads SGHRS; CDR2 reads YFSETQ. The length of the CDR3 is 14 residues. V gave up 1 base and J gave up 1 base, with 8 bases separating them.

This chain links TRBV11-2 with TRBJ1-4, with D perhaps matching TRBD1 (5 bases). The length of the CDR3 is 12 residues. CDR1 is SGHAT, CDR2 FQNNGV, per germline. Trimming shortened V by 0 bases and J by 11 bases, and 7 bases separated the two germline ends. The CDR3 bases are TGTGCCAGCAGCTTAGATCGGGGGAAACTGTTTTTT. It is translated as CASSLDRGKLFF.

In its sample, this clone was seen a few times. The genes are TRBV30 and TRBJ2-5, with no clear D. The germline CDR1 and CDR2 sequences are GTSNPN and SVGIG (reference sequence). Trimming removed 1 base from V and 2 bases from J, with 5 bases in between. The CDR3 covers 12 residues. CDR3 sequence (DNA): TGTGCCTGGAGTGGTCAGCAAGAGACCCAGTACTTC. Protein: CAWSGQQETQYF.

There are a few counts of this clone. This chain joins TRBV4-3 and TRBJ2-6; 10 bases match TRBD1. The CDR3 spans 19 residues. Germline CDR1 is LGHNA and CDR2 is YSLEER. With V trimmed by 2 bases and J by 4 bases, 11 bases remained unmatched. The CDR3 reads CASSQTSGTGVAGANVLTF. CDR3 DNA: TGCGCCAGCAGCCAAACCTCCGGGACAGGGGTCGCCGGGGCCAACGTCCTGACTTTC.

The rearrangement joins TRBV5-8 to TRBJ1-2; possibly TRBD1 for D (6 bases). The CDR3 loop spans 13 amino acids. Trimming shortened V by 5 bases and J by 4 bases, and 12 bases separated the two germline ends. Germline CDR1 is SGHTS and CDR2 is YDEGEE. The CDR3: CASSFGQTYGYTF. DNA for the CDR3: TGTGCCAGCAGTTTTGGACAGACCTATGGCTACACCTTC.

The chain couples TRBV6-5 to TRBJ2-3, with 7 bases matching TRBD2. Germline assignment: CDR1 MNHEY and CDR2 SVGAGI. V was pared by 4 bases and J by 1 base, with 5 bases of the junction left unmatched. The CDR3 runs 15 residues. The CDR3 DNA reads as TGTGCCAGCAGTTTCCGGGAGGAGCGCACAGATACGCAGTATTTT. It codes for CASSFREERTDTQYF.

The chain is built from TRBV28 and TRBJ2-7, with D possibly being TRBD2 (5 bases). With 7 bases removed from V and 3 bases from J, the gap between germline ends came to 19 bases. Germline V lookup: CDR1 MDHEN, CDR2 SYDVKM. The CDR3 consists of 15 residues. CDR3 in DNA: TGTGCCAGCAACCCTGGAGGAGCAACTGACTACGAGCAGTACTTC. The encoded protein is CASNPGGATDYEQYF.

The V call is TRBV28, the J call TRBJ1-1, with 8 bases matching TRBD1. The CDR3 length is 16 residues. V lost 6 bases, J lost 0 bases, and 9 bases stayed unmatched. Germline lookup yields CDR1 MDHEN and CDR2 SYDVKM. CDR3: CASRLGTGRMNTEAFF. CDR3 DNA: TGTGCCAGCAGGCTCGGGACAGGCAGGATGAACACTGAAGCTTTCTTT.

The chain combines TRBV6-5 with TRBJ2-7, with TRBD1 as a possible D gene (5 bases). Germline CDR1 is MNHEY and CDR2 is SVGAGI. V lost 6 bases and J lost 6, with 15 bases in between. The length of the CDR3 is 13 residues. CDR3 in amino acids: CASSPQGQGEQYF. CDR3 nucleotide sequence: TGTGCCAGCAGCCCCCAAGGCCAGGGCGAGCAGTACTTC.